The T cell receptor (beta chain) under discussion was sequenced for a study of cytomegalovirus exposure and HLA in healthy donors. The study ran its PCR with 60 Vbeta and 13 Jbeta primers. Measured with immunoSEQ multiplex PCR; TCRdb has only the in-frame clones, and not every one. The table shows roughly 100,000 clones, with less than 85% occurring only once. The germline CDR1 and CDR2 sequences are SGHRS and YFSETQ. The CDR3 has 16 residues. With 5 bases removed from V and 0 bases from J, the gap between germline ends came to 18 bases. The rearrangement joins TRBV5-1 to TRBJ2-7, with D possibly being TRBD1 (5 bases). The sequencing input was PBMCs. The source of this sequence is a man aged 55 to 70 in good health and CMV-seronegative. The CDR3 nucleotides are TGCGCCAGCAGTCCCCTAGGCAGGGCCCTCTCCTACGAGCAGTACTTC. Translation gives CASSPLGRALSYEQYF.